One and the same sample provided the 32 T cell receptor beta chains below, sequenced in a study of T-cell reconstitution after alpha-beta-depleted transplantation in children. This sample's TCRbeta library carried unique molecular identifier barcodes. MiXCR was run by TCRdb on the PCR reads, yielding one entry per CDR3 protein. Of tens of thousands of distinct CDR3 sequences in the sample, 4.9% were seen once. This material consisted of PBMCs, mostly from graft donor cells, taken 180 days after TCRalphabeta/CD19-depleted stem cell transplant. The receptors derive from a boy less than two years old who had a stem cell transplant for acute myeloid leukemia, so the T cells may come from the graft donor.

This clonotype was observed at least ten times. The J gene is TRBJ2-7, the V gene TRBV12-3 or TRBV12-4; D gene unclear. The CDR3 runs to 16 residues. V lost 4 bases and J lost 0, with 16 bases in between. CDR3 sequence: CASSWSGEVTSYEQYF. The CDR3 region has the DNA TGTGCCAGCAGTTGGTCAGGAGAGGTTACCTCCTACGAGCAGTACTTC.

The table lists this clonotype with many counts. V is TRBV2 and J is TRBJ1-6, with 8 nucleotides matching TRBD1. Germline V gene lookup returns CDR1 SNHLY and CDR2 FYNNEI. J was trimmed by 8 bases and V by 2 bases; bases with no gene match: 11. The CDR3 totals 17 residues. The CDR3 region has the DNA TGTGCCAGCAGTGAAATGCAGCCGACAGGGGTGGATTCACCCCTCCACTTT. As protein: CASSEMQPTGVDSPLHF.

This clonotype was counted ten times or more. CDR3 in amino acids: CASSPGQDNEKLFF. Written as DNA, the CDR3 is TGTGCCAGCTCACCGGGACAGGATAATGAAAAACTGTTTTTT. V and J are TRBV18 and TRBJ1-4; 8 nucleotides agree with TRBD1. V lost 3 bases to trimming and J lost 4 bases; unmatched junction nucleotides: 1. Germline V gives CDR1 KGHSH, CDR2 LQKENI. This CDR3 is 14 amino acids long.

There are many counts of this clonotype. The chain employs TRBV7-9 and TRBJ2-1; D might be TRBD1 or TRBD2, each matching 5 bases. V was trimmed by 1 base and J by 7 bases, leaving 11 bases between them. Per the germline V gene, CDR1 is SEHNR and CDR2 is FQNEAQ (reference sequence). The CDR3 covers 14 residues. The CDR3 reads CASSLVAGTNEQFF. CDR3 coding DNA: TGTGCCAGCAGCTTAGTGGCAGGGACGAATGAGCAGTTCTTC.

The gene calls are TRBV12-3 or TRBV12-4 and TRBJ1-1; a weak D match, TRBD1 (5 bases). V lost 5 bases and J 12 bases, leaving 16 bases between the germline ends. The CDR3 has 12 amino acids. The CDR3 sequence is CASSHRQCTTFF. The DNA of the CDR3 is TGTGCCAGCAGTCATCGACAGTGTACAACTTTCTTT.

This clonotype was counted at least ten times. This chain uses TRBV29-1 with TRBJ1-5; D ambiguous. V was pared by 6 bases and J by 4 bases, with 13 bases between. This CDR3 spans 13 amino acids. Germline V lookup: CDR1 SQVTM, CDR2 ANQGSEA. The CDR3 DNA follows: TGCAGCGTGCAACGGGAGGCAAATCAGCCCCAGCATTTT. Its protein product is CSVQREANQPQHF.

This clonotype has at least ten counts. The chain recombines TRBV3-1 with TRBJ1-4; D is unclear. The CDR3 extends over 15 amino acids. Trimming left V 1 base short and J 8 bases short, with 14 bases between. Per the germline V gene, CDR1 is LGHDT and CDR2 is YNNKEL (reference sequence). DNA for the CDR3: TGTGCCAGCAGCCAAGGTGTGGGATATCAAGAAAAACTGTTTTTT. It encodes CASSQGVGYQEKLFF.

This clonotype was detected many times. V usage is TRBV20-1 and J usage is TRBJ2-7; the D gene is possibly TRBD1 (6 bases). Germline V gene lookup returns CDR1 DFQATT and CDR2 SNEGSKA (reference sequence). V dropped 6 bases and J dropped 5 bases, with 20 bases sitting between them. The CDR3 consists of 14 residues. The chain's CDR3 is CSAIPGTNVDEQYF. CDR3 bases: TGCAGTGCCATCCCCGGGACAAACGTCGACGAGCAGTACTTC.

This clonotype has at least ten counts. This chain joins TRBV20-1 and TRBJ2-5; D is unresolved. The length of the CDR3 is 12 residues. Trimming shortened V by 7 bases and J by 3 bases, and 12 bases separated the two germline ends. Germline V gene lookup returns CDR1 DFQATT and CDR2 SNEGSKA (reference sequence). This CDR3 is CSDSDGKETQYF. As DNA, the CDR3 is TGCAGTGACTCAGACGGTAAAGAGACCCAGTACTTC.

This clonotype was seen a few times. The chain links TRBV5-4 to TRBJ2-4, with D hard to call. The CDR3 consists of 15 residues. Germline CDR1 is SGHNT and CDR2 is YYREEE (reference sequence). The ends were cut back, 4 bases at V and 1 base at J, with 12 bases in the middle. The CDR3 is CASSLAEQAKNIQYF. The DNA of the CDR3 is TGTGCCAGCAGCCTCGCGGAACAGGCCAAAAACATTCAGTACTTC.

The chain recombines TRBV19 with TRBJ2-5; perhaps TRBD1 as D (5 bases). This CDR3 region has 15 residues. V was clipped by 4 bases and J by 3 bases, with 15 bases between them. Germline V gene lookup returns CDR1 LNHDA and CDR2 SQIVND (reference sequence). CDR3: CASSRNRRGEETQYF. Written as DNA, the CDR3 is TGTGCCAGTAGTAGGAACAGGCGCGGTGAAGAGACCCAGTACTTC.

This clonotype was seen more than once but under ten times. The chain is built from TRBV11-3 and TRBJ2-1; a weak D match, TRBD1 (6 bases). Looked up from germline, CDR1 is SGHNT and CDR2 is YENEEA. V was trimmed by 2 bases and J by 4 bases, leaving 15 bases between them. The CDR3 has 16 amino acids. The CDR3 reads CASSLSDGGQYNEQFF. CDR3 DNA sequence: TGTGCCAGCAGCTTATCCGATGGGGGCCAATACAATGAGCAGTTCTTC.

This clonotype was observed many times. The chain combines TRBV6-5 with TRBJ1-6, with 7 bases that match TRBD1. Per germline, CDR1 MNHEY and CDR2 SVGAGI. This CDR3 has 16 amino acids. V shed 6 bases and J 9 bases; nucleotides not matched to a gene: 14. CDR3 nucleotide sequence: TGTGCCAGCAGACTGACAGGGTATCAGGGTGTTTCACCCCTCCACTTT. Amino acid sequence: CASRLTGYQGVSPLHF.

This clonotype was counted at least ten times. The chain employs TRBV20-1 and TRBJ1-6; D unclear. The CDR3 contains 17 residues. Germline V gene sequence: CDR1 DFQATT, CDR2 SNEGSKA (reference sequence). V lost 1 base, J lost 3 bases, and 16 bases lay in between. The DNA for the CDR3 is TGCAGTGCTAGAGCCAGGACCCTCAACTTCTATAATTCACCCCTCCACTTT. Translating it yields CSARARTLNFYNSPLHF.

This clonotype occurred many times. This chain uses TRBV5-1 with TRBJ2-7; a possible D gene is TRBD2 (7 bases). V lost 4 bases and J lost 0, with 14 bases in between. Looked up from germline, CDR1 is SGHRS and CDR2 is YFSETQ. The CDR3 covers 15 residues. CDR3 sequence: CASSHPGEGSYEQYF. The CDR3 nucleotides read TGCGCCAGCAGCCACCCAGGGGAGGGCTCCTACGAGCAGTACTTC.

This clonotype came up many times. V is TRBV20-1 and J is TRBJ2-3; 11 bases map to TRBD2. CDR1 is DFQATT, CDR2 SNEGSKA, per germline (reference sequence). The length of the CDR3 is 14 residues. V shed 6 bases, J shed 5 bases, and the junction held 7 bases outside the gene matches. The CDR3 sequence: CSASLAGGRDTQYF. In nucleotides, the CDR3 is TGCAGTGCCTCGCTAGCGGGGGGTCGAGATACGCAGTATTTT.

V gene TRBV20-1 combines with J gene TRBJ2-2; D gene uncertain. V was cut by 6 bases and J by 4 bases, with 15 bases left in between. From germline, CDR1 is DFQATT and CDR2 SNEGSKA (reference sequence). The CDR3 runs to 14 residues. This chain's CDR3 is CSATDTSGTGELFF. The CDR3, as DNA: TGCAGTGCCACCGACACCTCGGGCACCGGGGAGCTGTTTTTT.

This clonotype was counted ten times or more. The rearrangement joins TRBV12-3 or TRBV12-4 to TRBJ2-3; 8 bases line up with TRBD1. This CDR3 contains 13 residues. V shed 6 bases, J shed 7 bases, and the junction held 6 bases outside the gene matches. CDR3 residues: CASRGTGPHTQYF. In nucleotides, the CDR3 is TGTGCCAGCAGGGGGACAGGACCTCATACGCAGTATTTT.

This clonotype has a count of ten or more. The genes are TRBV7-7 and TRBJ2-3; 7 bases match TRBD2. The CDR3 covers 17 residues. Germline CDR1 SSHAT, CDR2 FNYEAQ (reference sequence). Trimming at V came to 1 base and at J to 5 bases, leaving 12 bases not matched to a gene. The DNA for the CDR3 is TGTGCCAGCAGCTTAGGGATTAGTCGGGGGGATGTAGATACGCAGTATTTT. Encoded protein: CASSLGISRGDVDTQYF.

This clonotype was counted many times. V is TRBV15 and J is TRBJ1-3; D uncertain. Germline lookup yields CDR1 LNHNV and CDR2 YYDKDF (reference sequence). Trimming cost V 3 bases and J 1 base, with 10 bases left between them. CDR3 length equals 15 residues. This CDR3 reads CATSRTGSSGNTIYF. The CDR3 DNA follows: TGTGCCACCAGCAGGACGGGCTCTTCTGGAAACACCATATATTTT.

This clonotype was detected many times. V gene TRBV7-3 combines with J gene TRBJ1-4, with D maybe TRBD1 (6 bases). Germline lookup yields CDR1 SGHTA and CDR2 FQGTGA. The V and J ends lost 3 bases and 11 bases respectively, with 13 bases between them. This CDR3 is built from 13 residues. The DNA for the CDR3 is TGTGCCAGCAGCTTTATGAGGGGGGAGAAACTGTTTTTT. Its protein product is CASSFMRGEKLFF.

This clonotype came up many times. The V call is TRBV3-1, the J call TRBJ1-1; D uncertain. The V gene lost 5 bases and the J gene lost 11 bases, with 15 bases spanning the gap. This CDR3 has 12 residues. Germline loops: CDR1 LGHDT, CDR2 YNNKEL (reference sequence). The CDR3 here is CASSSPNGRAFF. CDR3 bases: TGTGCCAGCAGCTCCCCCAACGGGCGGGCTTTCTTT.

This clonotype has at least ten counts. V usage is TRBV11-1 and J usage is TRBJ2-2, with D perhaps matching TRBD1 (5 bases). This CDR3 spans 16 amino acids. CDR1 is SGHAT, CDR2 FQDESV, per germline (reference sequence). V was pared by 3 bases and J by 4 bases, with 15 bases between. The CDR3 loop is CASSFLSGHFTGELFF. The CDR3 region has the DNA TGTGCCAGCAGCTTTCTGTCAGGGCACTTCACCGGGGAGCTGTTTTTT.

This clonotype appeared many times. The rearrangement joins TRBV7-9 to TRBJ1-5, with D possibly being TRBD1 (5 bases). CDR3 length: 14 amino acids. V lost 5 bases and J 3 bases, leaving 11 bases between the germline ends. CDR1 and CDR2 (germline): SEHNR, FQNEAQ (reference sequence). The CDR3 region has the DNA TGTGCCAGCAGCGCAGACAGTCTCAATCAGCCCCAGCATTTT. It is translated as CASSADSLNQPQHF.

This clonotype appeared many times. The chain links TRBV20-1 to TRBJ2-7, with D possibly TRBD1 on 5 matching bases. There are 12 residues in the CDR3. Germline CDR1 reads DFQATT; CDR2 reads SNEGSKA (reference sequence). The V gene lost 6 bases and the J gene lost 2 bases, with 11 bases spanning the gap. The CDR3 coding sequence is TGCAGTGCGTCGCAGGACACCTACGAGCAGTACGTC. This encodes CSASQDTYEQYV.

This clonotype was observed at least ten times. The chain links TRBV6-2 or TRBV6-3 to TRBJ2-7; 13 bases agree with TRBD2. Germline V gene data show CDR1 as MNHEY and CDR2 as SVGEGT. The CDR3 totals 14 residues. V shed 8 bases and J 2 bases; nucleotides not matched to a gene: 3. CDR3 bases: TGTGCCAGCTATGGACTAGCGGGGGCCTACGAGCAGTACGTC. This sequence encodes CASYGLAGAYEQYV.

This clonotype occurred many times. The chain employs TRBV12-3 or TRBV12-4 and TRBJ1-1; no reliable D call. V dropped 8 bases and J dropped 0 bases, with 16 bases sitting between them. The CDR3 loop spans 15 amino acids. The DNA of the CDR3 is TGTGCCAGCGTTTCCCCCGAAGGGATGAACACTGAAGCTTTCTTT. Protein sequence: CASVSPEGMNTEAFF.

This clonotype was detected ten times or more. J is TRBJ1-3 and V is TRBV27; D is ambiguous. V lost 4 bases to trimming and J lost 0 bases, with 10 bases between them. Germline CDR1 MNHEY, CDR2 SMNVEV (reference sequence). CDR3 length: 15 amino acids. CDR3 in amino acids: CASSSANPSGNTIYF. In DNA, the CDR3 is TGTGCCAGCAGTTCCGCCAACCCCTCTGGAAACACCATATATTTT.

V usage is TRBV10-3 and J usage is TRBJ1-1; D possibly corresponds to TRBD1 (6 bases). V lost 6 bases and J lost 0, with 14 bases in between. The CDR3 consists of 15 residues. Germline V gene sequence: CDR1 ENHRY, CDR2 SYGVKD. Written as DNA, the CDR3 is TGTGCCATCAGCTTGGCCGGGACACTGAACACTGAAGCTTTCTTT. Translating it yields CAISLAGTLNTEAFF.

This clonotype was seen many times. The chain has TRBV7-2 and TRBJ2-3; TRBD2 is a possible D gene (6 bases). CDR1 is SGHTA and CDR2 is FQGNSA in the germline V gene. The CDR3 runs to 15 residues. V lost 3 bases, J lost 1 base, and 11 bases lay in between. This CDR3 reads CASSLVGGGTDTQYF. DNA of the CDR3: TGTGCCAGCAGCTTGGTGGGGGGAGGCACAGATACGCAGTATTTT.

At least ten counts were recorded for this clonotype. V and J are TRBV20-1 and TRBJ1-6; D call uncertain. Trimming cost V 1 base and J 7 bases, with 8 bases left between them. Germline V gene lookup returns CDR1 DFQATT and CDR2 SNEGSKA (reference sequence). This CDR3 has 13 amino acids. CDR3 coding DNA: TGCAGTGCTAGAGGGCAATGGAATTCACCCCTCCACTTT. This codes for CSARGQWNSPLHF.

Many counts were recorded for this clonotype. V usage is TRBV7-2 and J usage is TRBJ2-5, with D possibly being TRBD1 (5 bases). CDR1 SGHTA and CDR2 FQGNSA come from the germline V gene. The CDR3 is 15 residues long. V lost 1 base, J lost 5 bases, and 14 bases lay in between. The CDR3 spells CASSLGTVYRETQYF. The CDR3 region has the DNA TGTGCCAGCAGCTTAGGAACAGTCTACAGGGAGACCCAGTACTTC.